These 15 T cell receptor beta chains were all obtained from the same sample, sequenced in a study of T cell responses to AZD1222 COVID-19 vaccine. Sequencing was performed with immunoSEQ multiplex PCR; in TCRdb, only in-frame clones are kept and a portion is missing. The sample has 180,000 or so clones; just over 90% are singletons. The specimen comprised peripheral blood, sampled 28 days after the second AZD1222 dose. The receptors were gathered from an adult who received the AZD1222 COVID-19 vaccine.

This chain connects TRBV4-1 to TRBJ2-5; D not certain. The CDR3 has 14 residues. CDR1 is MGHRA, CDR2 YSYEKL, per germline. Deletions cut 1 base from V and 5 bases from J, with 11 bases between. In DNA, the CDR3 is TGCGCCAGCAGCCAAGGGACCGGTCGGGAGACCCAGTACTTC. It translates to CASSQGTGRETQYF.

The chain recombines TRBV5-6 with TRBJ2-1; D uncertain. The CDR3 sequence is 12 residues long. V was shortened by 1 base and J by 10 bases, with 9 bases between the two germline ends. CDR1 and CDR2 from the germline V gene are SGHDT and YYEEEE. CDR3 region: CASSLRQNEQFF. Here the CDR3 DNA reads TGTGCCAGCAGCTTGCGCCAGAACGAGCAGTTCTTC.

This chain joins TRBV5-5 and TRBJ1-2, with 8 bases identical to TRBD1. Germline V lookup: CDR1 SGHKS, CDR2 YYEKEE (reference sequence). V lost 1 base, J lost 8 bases, and 13 bases stayed unmatched. This CDR3 region has 16 residues. The CDR3 here is CASSLLPAGGVLGYTF. CDR3 in DNA: TGTGCCAGCAGCTTGCTTCCGGCAGGGGGCGTCTTGGGCTACACCTTC.

The chain has TRBV7-2 and TRBJ1-1; D gene uncertain. CDR1 is SGHTA and CDR2 is FQGNSA in the germline V gene. The CDR3 spans 12 residues. Trimming pared 5 bases from V and 11 bases from J, leaving 15 bases between. The CDR3 DNA reads TGTGCCAGCAGCCTGGGAGGAACGAGGGCTTTCTTT. Translation gives CASSLGGTRAFF.

This clone came up a few times. The chain carries TRBV2 and TRBJ2-7; perhaps TRBD1 as D (6 bases). Trimming stripped 7 bases from V and 3 bases from J, with 13 bases between. The CDR3 totals 13 residues. Germline V lookup: CDR1 SNHLY, CDR2 FYNNEI. CDR3 amino acids: CASNLGTLYEQYF. CDR3 in DNA: TGTGCCAGCAACCTCGGGACACTCTACGAGCAGTACTTC.

CDR3 DNA: TGCGCCAGCAGCCAAGATCCCAGATCACCCCTCCACTTT. Protein product: CASSQDPRSPLHF. The rearrangement uses TRBV4-1 and TRBJ1-6; no clear D. CDR3 length equals 13 residues. V was shortened by 0 bases and J by 10 bases, with 7 bases between the two germline ends. CDR1 is MGHRA and CDR2 is YSYEKL in the germline V gene.

V usage is TRBV7-9 and J usage is TRBJ1-5, with TRBD1 as a possible D gene (6 bases). The germline CDR1 and CDR2 sequences are SEHNR and FQNEAQ (reference sequence). CDR3 size: 14 residues. V was trimmed by 2 bases and J by 2 bases, leaving 7 bases between them. The CDR3 is CASSLSGGNQPQHF. The CDR3 coding sequence is TGTGCCAGCAGCTTATCAGGGGGCAATCAGCCCCAGCATTTT.

This clone has only one observation. This chain uses TRBV9 with TRBJ1-5, with D possibly TRBD1 on 5 matching bases. The length of the CDR3 is 15 residues. The V end was cut by 0 bases, the J end by 0 bases, with 7 bases between. Germline V gives CDR1 SGDLS, CDR2 YYNGEE. The CDR3 reads CASSVEGNSNQPQHF. CDR3 nucleotide sequence: TGTGCCAGCAGCGTAGAGGGGAATAGCAATCAGCCCCAGCATTTT.

The J gene is TRBJ2-1, the V gene TRBV7-2, with TRBD1 matching over 8 bases. This CDR3 comprises 15 residues. The germline V gene encodes CDR1 SGHTA and CDR2 FQGNSA. Trimming at V came to 4 bases and at J to 4 bases, leaving 6 bases not matched to a gene. The CDR3 region has the DNA TGTGCCAGCAGCTCCGACAGGGGCCCATACAATGAGCAGTTCTTC. Translating gives CASSSDRGPYNEQFF. The whole variable domain, filled in from reference TRBV7-2 and TRBJ2-1, reads GAGVSQSPSNKVTEKGKDVELRCDPISGHTALYWYRQSLGQGLEFLIYFQGNSAPDKSGLPSDRFSAERTGGSVSTLTIQRTQQEDSAVYLCASSSDRGPYNEQFFGPGTRLTVL.

V is TRBV25-1 and J is TRBJ1-2; D is perhaps TRBD1 (6 bases). V dropped 1 base and J dropped 6 bases, with 12 bases sitting between them. CDR3 length: 14 amino acids. CDR1 and CDR2 (germline): MGHDK, SYGVNS. Here the CDR3 reads CASSELKGGNGYTF. The CDR3 coding sequence is TGTGCCAGCAGTGAATTAAAGGGGGGGAATGGCTACACCTTC.

This clone was picked up a small number of times. CDR3 sequence (DNA): TGTGCCAGCAGAGGGTGGAGGGGGCTATTAAACTATGGCTACACCTTC. Protein product: CASRGWRGLLNYGYTF. The gene calls are TRBV25-1 and TRBJ1-2; TRBD1 matches 7 bases. V lost 6 bases to trimming and J lost 2 bases; unmatched junction nucleotides: 12. Germline CDR1 and CDR2: MGHDK and SYGVNS. The CDR3 totals 16 residues.

The J gene is TRBJ1-2, the V gene TRBV4-1, with D possibly matching TRBD1 (5 bases). This CDR3 contains 15 residues. Trimming pared 0 bases from V and 6 bases from J, leaving 14 bases between. CDR1 and CDR2 (germline): MGHRA, YSYEKL. The CDR3: CASSQERGLEDGYTF. The CDR3 bases are TGCGCCAGCAGCCAAGAGCGGGGGTTAGAGGATGGCTACACCTTC.

This rearrangement joins TRBV28 to TRBJ2-2, with a weak D call TRBD2 (5 bases). Germline lookup yields CDR1 MDHEN and CDR2 SYDVKM. This CDR3 has 16 residues. The V gene lost 6 bases and the J gene lost 0 bases, with 14 bases spanning the gap. The DNA for the CDR3 is TGTGCCAGCAGCCAAACCCTAGCTGCGAACACCGGGGAGCTGTTTTTT. Residues: CASSQTLAANTGELFF.

V is TRBV12-3 or TRBV12-4 and J is TRBJ2-5, with TRBD1 as a possible D gene (6 bases). The CDR3 covers 13 residues. Trimming took off 2 bases at V and 5 bases at J, with 9 bases between the two ends. Here the CDR3 reads CASSLNRAETQYF. As DNA, the CDR3 is TGTGCCAGCAGTTTAAACAGGGCGGAGACCCAGTACTTC.

V usage is TRBV7-9 and J usage is TRBJ1-2, with 7 nucleotides matching TRBD1. Germline V gene sequence: CDR1 SEHNR, CDR2 FQNEAQ (reference sequence). V shed 5 bases, J shed 5 bases, and the junction held 5 bases outside the gene matches. CDR3 length equals 13 residues. CDR3 nucleotide sequence: TGTGCCAGCAGCACTACAGGGGCGTATGGCTACACCTTC. Translated: CASSTTGAYGYTF.